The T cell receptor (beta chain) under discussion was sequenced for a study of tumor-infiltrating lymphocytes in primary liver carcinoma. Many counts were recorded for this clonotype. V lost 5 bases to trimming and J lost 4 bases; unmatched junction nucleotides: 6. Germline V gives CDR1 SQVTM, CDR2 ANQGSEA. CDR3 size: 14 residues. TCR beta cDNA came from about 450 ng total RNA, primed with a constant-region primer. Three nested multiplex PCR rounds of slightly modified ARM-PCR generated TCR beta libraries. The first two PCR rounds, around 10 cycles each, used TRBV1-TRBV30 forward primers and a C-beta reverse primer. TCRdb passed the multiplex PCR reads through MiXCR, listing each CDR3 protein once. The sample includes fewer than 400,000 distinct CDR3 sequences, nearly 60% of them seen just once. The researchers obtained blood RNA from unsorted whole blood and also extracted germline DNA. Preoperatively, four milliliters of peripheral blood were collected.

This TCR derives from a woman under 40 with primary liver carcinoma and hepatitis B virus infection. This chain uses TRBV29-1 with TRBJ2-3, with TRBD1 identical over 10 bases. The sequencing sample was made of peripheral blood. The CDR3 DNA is TGCAGCGTTTCCGGGACAGGGGCGTCAGATACGCAGTATTTT. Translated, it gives CSVSGTGASDTQYF.